These 14 T cell receptor beta chains were sequenced from one sample in a study of blood T cells in healthy people across ages. Using a J-beta primer mix together with a sample-barcoded 5' primer, a second PCR was run for roughly 7 to 11 cycles. TCRdb redid the calling of the 5' RACE reads with MiXCR, one entry per CDR3 protein. Of hundreds of thousands of distinct CDR3 sequences listed, approximately 53% are singletons. The sequenced material came from blood. These receptors came from an elderly man in good health.

The chain uses TRBV20-1 and TRBJ1-5; D remains ambiguous. The length of the CDR3 is 13 residues. The germline V and J ends were trimmed by 3 bases and 2 bases, with 8 bases remaining between them. Germline CDR1 reads DFQATT; CDR2 reads SNEGSKA (reference sequence). The CDR3 nucleotides read TGCAGTGCTAGTGTTACGGGCAATCAGCCCCAGCATTTT. Translated: CSASVTGNQPQHF.

This clonotype was observed a handful of times. V usage is TRBV5-1 and J usage is TRBJ2-4; 8 nucleotides line up with TRBD1. The better agreement between TRBJ2-7 and the DNA end casts doubt on the J call. Germline V CDR1 and CDR2: SGHRS, YFSETQ. The CDR3 length is 14 residues. The CDR3 sequence is CASSSRTGNYEQYF. In DNA form, the CDR3 reads TGCGCCAGCAGCTCGAGGACAGGGAACTACGAGCAGTACTTC.

This chain connects TRBV5-1 to TRBJ1-2; a possible D gene is TRBD1 (5 bases). Deletions cut 4 bases from V and 1 base from J, with 20 bases between. The CDR3 contains 17 residues. CDR1 and CDR2 (germline): SGHRS, YFSETQ. As DNA, the CDR3 is TGCGCCAGCAGCGAGGGACTAACTGTCCCCCTTAACTATGGCTACACCTTC. It codes for CASSEGLTVPLNYGYTF.

Only a few counts were recorded for this clonotype. The V call is TRBV12-3 or TRBV12-4, the J call TRBJ1-6; TRBD1 is a possible D gene (5 bases). The V gene lost 3 bases and the J gene lost 5 bases, with 8 bases spanning the gap. CDR3 length: 14 residues. The CDR3 here is CASSFGTDNSPLHF. DNA for the CDR3: TGTGCCAGCAGTTTTGGGACGGATAATTCACCCCTCCACTTT.

The chain couples TRBV27 to TRBJ1-1, with 9 bases that match TRBD1. The CDR3 runs to 19 residues. In germline, CDR1 is MNHEY, CDR2 SMNVEV (reference sequence). V was pared by 5 bases and J by 1 base, with 17 bases of the junction left unmatched. CDR3 sequence (DNA): TGTGCCAGCAGTGCATTGAGGACAGGGGTCCGCTGGGGGAACACTGAAGCTTTCTTT. This codes for CASSALRTGVRWGNTEAFF.

A few counts support this clonotype. The CDR3 sequence is CASSLIGRVETQYF. The CDR3 bases are TGTGCCAGCAGCTTAATTGGGAGGGTAGAGACCCAGTACTTC. This chain connects TRBV7-8 to TRBJ2-5; 7 bases are shared with TRBD2. The CDR3 consists of 14 residues. The V gene end was trimmed by 2 bases and the J gene end by 4 bases; junction bases not matched to a gene: 4. The germline V gene encodes CDR1 SGHVS and CDR2 FQNEAQ.

The CDR3 nucleotides read TGTGCCAGCAGCCTTTACCGGGACCGCACCTACGAGCAGTACTTC. Translated, it gives CASSLYRDRTYEQYF. The V gene is TRBV7-2, the J gene TRBJ2-4; D tentatively reads TRBD1 or TRBD2 (5 bases each). Near its end, the DNA agrees better with TRBJ2-7, so the J call may be wrong. The germline V gene encodes CDR1 SGHTA and CDR2 FQGNSA. This CDR3 has 15 residues.

The chain links TRBV6-2 or TRBV6-3 to TRBJ1-5; D unclear. The germline gives CDR1 MNHEY, CDR2 SVGEGT. V lost 6 bases and J lost 6, with 24 bases in between. CDR3 length equals 17 residues. CDR3 in amino acids: CASSLARGPGRVQPQHF. In DNA, the CDR3 is TGTGCCAGCAGCCTGGCCCGTGGGCCGGGAAGGGTTCAGCCCCAGCATTTT.

This chain connects TRBV20-1 to TRBJ2-1; D gene unclear. Germline-derived CDR1 and CDR2 are DFQATT and SNEGSKA (reference sequence). The CDR3 is made up of 16 amino acids. Trimming took off 0 bases at V and 0 bases at J, with 12 bases between the two ends. This CDR3 is CSAREPVPHSYNEQFF. The CDR3 DNA reads TGCAGTGCTAGAGAACCGGTCCCCCACTCCTACAATGAGCAGTTCTTC.

The V and J genes are TRBV14 and TRBJ2-3, with D unresolved. Germline V CDR1 and CDR2: SGHDN, FVKESK. The V end lost 4 bases, the J end lost 6 bases, and 11 bases lay between the germline ends. The CDR3 has 13 residues. This CDR3 reads CASSPPRKDTQYF. DNA of the CDR3: TGTGCCAGCAGCCCCCCCCGGAAGGATACGCAGTATTTT.

The chain has TRBV27 and TRBJ2-3; 8 nucleotides match TRBD1. The V gene end was trimmed by 3 bases and the J gene end by 5 bases; junction bases not matched to a gene: 4. The CDR3 extends over 14 amino acids. Germline CDR1 and CDR2: MNHEY and SMNVEV (reference sequence). DNA of the CDR3: TGTGCCAGCAGTTTTGGAGACAGGGGAGATACGCAGTATTTT. This codes for CASSFGDRGDTQYF.

The rearrangement uses TRBV14 and TRBJ1-1, with D unresolved. From germline, CDR1 is SGHDN and CDR2 FVKESK. There are 14 residues in the CDR3. V lost 4 bases and J lost 5, with 14 bases in between. CDR3 region: CASSPFIGITEAFF. The DNA for the CDR3 is TGTGCCAGCAGCCCCTTTATCGGGATAACTGAAGCTTTCTTT.

The CDR3 DNA reads TGTGCCAGCAGTTTAAGTGGGTGGGGACTAGCGGTCTACAATGAGCAGTTCTTC. It specifies CASSLSGWGLAVYNEQFF. The V and J genes are TRBV12-3 or TRBV12-4 and TRBJ2-1; 11 nucleotides match TRBD2. The CDR3 consists of 18 residues. Trimming at V came to 2 bases and at J to 3 bases, leaving 9 bases not matched to a gene.

This clonotype has more than one count but fewer than ten. The CDR3 here is CASSRGQDDSPLHF. The CDR3 DNA reads as TGTGCCAGCAGCCGAGGACAGGATGACTCACCCCTCCACTTT. V usage is TRBV4-2 and J usage is TRBJ1-6; TRBD1 agrees at 7 bases. This CDR3 has 14 residues. The V gene end was trimmed by 4 bases and the J gene end by 10 bases; junction bases not matched to a gene: 7. CDR1 is LGHNA, CDR2 YNFKEQ, per germline.